This T cell receptor (beta chain) stems from a study of cytomegalovirus exposure and HLA in healthy donors. Across the whole study: A data release that came early held tens of millions of unique TCRs from HLA-typed donors.

In the PCR, 60 Vbeta and 13 Jbeta primers were used. Sequencing used immunoSEQ multiplex PCR; TCRdb keeps in-frame clones, though not all of them. The sample holds some 130,000 clones, about 80% seen once. Findings and caveats of the study: TRBV6-2, TRBV6-3 and some other V segments were excluded as indistinguishable. As was reported, the HLA-A and HLA-B alleles of most subjects were accurately predicted from TCR beta sequences. HLA alleles showed associations with some 17,000 TCR beta sequences in a later analysis, at a 0.05 false discovery rate.

CDR3 length: 17 residues. Details on this clone: Its specificity is not known.

The chain employs TRBV21-1 and TRBJ2-7; whether TRBD1, the table's D call, matches the DNA was not checked. TRBV21-1 constitutes a pseudogene. Sequenced sample: PBMCs. The TCR originated in a man aged 25 to 45 in good health and CMV-seronegative. Written as DNA, the CDR3 is TGTGCCAGCAGCAAGGGAACTCCGGGACAGGGGGCTTACGAGCAGTACTTC. It codes for CASSKGTPGQGAYEQYF.